The 6 T cell receptor beta chains given below trace back to one sample, sequenced in a study of early T cells in non-severe SARS-CoV-2 infection (dated by TCRdb to about 2021). The protocol used for the library was 5' RACE. The sequencer listed for this sample is NextSeq 500. In TCRdb, the public reads were trimmed at Q25 with fastp and aligned with MiXCR, with productive beta chains retained. Every CDR3 protein is listed once, alongside the most common genes and DNA of its rows. The table for this sample lists approximately 22,000 distinct CDR3 sequences; 5.7% of them were counted only once. Roughly 14% of the sample goes to the ten largest clones. This specimen consisted of whole blood, obtained at baseline. The receptor set was obtained from an adult who was a healthcare worker with PCR-confirmed SARS-CoV-2 infection or an uninfected control (not recorded which).

This sequence joins TRBV12-3 or TRBV12-4 and TRBJ1-6; D ambiguous. The V end lost 6 bases, the J end lost 10 bases, and 13 bases lay between the germline ends. This CDR3 is 13 amino acids long. The CDR3 loop is CASSPEGRSPLHF. DNA of the CDR3: TGTGCCAGCAGCCCCGAGGGAAGGTCACCCCTCCACTTT.

The gene calls are TRBV9 and TRBJ2-1, with TRBD2 matching 10 bases. Germline trimming cut 0 bases from V and 8 bases from J; bases unmatched to any gene: 8. Germline V gives CDR1 SGDLS, CDR2 YYNGEE. The CDR3 has 16 residues. CDR3 residues: CASSVVSGGAFDEQFF. The CDR3 region has the DNA TGTGCCAGCAGCGTAGTCAGCGGGGGGGCTTTTGATGAGCAGTTCTTC. The entire variable domain, with the rest obtained from reference TRBV9 and TRBJ2-1, is as follows: DSGVTQTPKHLITATGQRVTLRCSPRSGDLSVYWYQQSLDQGLQFLIQYYNGEERAKGNILERFSAQQFPDLHSELNLSSLELGDSALYFCASSVVSGGAFDEQFFGPGTRLTVL.

This clonotype was detected many times. CDR3 bases: TGTGCCAGCAGTTCTTCACGCCCCGGGACAGGGAACACCGGGGAGCTGTTTTTT. This sequence encodes CASSSSRPGTGNTGELFF. This chain joins TRBV6-5 and TRBJ2-2, with 8 bases fitting TRBD1. V shed 4 bases, J shed 1 base, and the junction held 11 bases outside the gene matches. The CDR3 has 18 amino acids. Per the germline V gene, CDR1 is MNHEY and CDR2 is SVGAGI.

The chain joins TRBV7-3 to TRBJ2-3, with D unresolved. V lost 3 bases to trimming and J lost 6 bases, with 13 bases between them. In germline, CDR1 is SGHTA, CDR2 FQGTGA. The CDR3 spans 14 residues. The CDR3 DNA follows: TGTGCCAGCAGCTTGCTGGCGATTGCCGATACGCAGTATTTT. Translated, it gives CASSLLAIADTQYF.

V gene TRBV6-5 combines with J gene TRBJ2-5; 7 nucleotides align to TRBD2. There are 14 residues in the CDR3. Germline CDR1 and CDR2: MNHEY and SVGAGI. The trim removed 6 bases at V and 2 bases at J, leaving 6 bases unmatched. The CDR3 bases are TGTGCCAGCAGGCAGGGACTACCGCAAGAGACCCAGTACTTC. Translation: CASRQGLPQETQYF.

This clonotype was seen only a few times. The rearrangement uses TRBV4-3 and TRBJ1-6, with D possibly matching TRBD1 (5 bases). From germline, CDR1 is LGHNA and CDR2 YSLEER. The CDR3 has 16 amino acids. Trimming took off 0 bases at V and 0 bases at J, with 6 bases between the two ends. The CDR3 sequence: CASSQEGGSYNSPLHF. The CDR3 bases are TGCGCCAGCAGCCAAGAGGGGGGCTCCTATAATTCACCCCTCCACTTT.